This T cell receptor beta chain was retrieved from a study of T cell clones after liver transplantation. About the research overall: Graft-donor-reactive sequences were compared with third-party-reactive TCRbeta sequences from pre-transplant mixed lymphocyte reactions.

Only in-frame clones appear in the TCRdb table, and some are missing; sequencing was by immunoSEQ multiplex PCR. Of roughly 100,000 clones in the sample, about 81% were seen once. Per the germline V gene, CDR1 is MDHEN and CDR2 is SYDVKM. The CDR3 totals 14 residues. V was pared by 3 bases and J by 5 bases, with 6 bases of the junction left unmatched. This TCR came from a human patient who received a liver transplant. Some T cells may be the graft donor's. The chain carries TRBV28 and TRBJ2-5, with 7 bases aligning to TRBD2. The source was CD4+ T cells from blood, collected around 44 months after liver transplant. CDR3 nucleotides: TGTGCCAGCAGTTTGGCGGGGGTGCCGGAGACCCAGTACTTC. Its translation: CASSLAGVPETQYF.